This TCR beta chain comes out of a study of blood T cell repertoires in COVID-19. Study-level background: Samples came from the United States, Italy and Spain, spanning acute and convalescent COVID-19. The analysed material was cDNA or gDNA that came from T cells, B-cell-depleted T cells, or PBMCs.

This clone is a singleton in its sample. Source study methods: Amplification of reference gene primers provided the estimated nucleated cell counts. Profiling relied on immunoSEQ multiplex PCR, and the TCRdb table lists in-frame clones only, not all of them. The D gene and trimming were derived from the DNA, and the V and J assignments and clone size from that table. The data show more than 95,000 clones, over 75% seen once. This receptor was identified in a man older than 75 with active or convalescent COVID-19. Material for sequencing was peripheral blood.

This chain's CDR3 is CASSVLQTDTQYF. DNA for the CDR3: TGTGCCAGCAGCGTACTGCAGACAGATACGCAGTATTTT. The chain links TRBV9 to TRBJ2-3; D not resolved. This CDR3 has 13 amino acids. The V end was cut by 1 base, the J end by 3 bases, with 6 bases between. Looked up from germline, CDR1 is SGDLS and CDR2 is YYNGEE.